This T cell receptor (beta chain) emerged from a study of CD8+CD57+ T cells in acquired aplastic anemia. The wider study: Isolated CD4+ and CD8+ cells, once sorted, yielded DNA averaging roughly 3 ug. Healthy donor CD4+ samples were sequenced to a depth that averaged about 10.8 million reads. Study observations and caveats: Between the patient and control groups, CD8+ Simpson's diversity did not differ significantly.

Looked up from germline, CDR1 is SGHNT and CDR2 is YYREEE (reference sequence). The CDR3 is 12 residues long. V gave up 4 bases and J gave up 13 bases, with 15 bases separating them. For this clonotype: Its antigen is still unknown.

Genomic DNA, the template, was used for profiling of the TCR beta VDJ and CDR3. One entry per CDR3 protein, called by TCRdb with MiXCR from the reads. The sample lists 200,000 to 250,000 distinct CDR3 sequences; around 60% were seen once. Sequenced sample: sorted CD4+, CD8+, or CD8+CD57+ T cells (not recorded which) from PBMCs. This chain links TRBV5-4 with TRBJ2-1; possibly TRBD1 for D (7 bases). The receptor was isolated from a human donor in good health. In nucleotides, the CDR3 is TGTGCCAGCAGCCAAGGGGGGACAGAACAGTTCTTC. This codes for CASSQGGTEQFF.